The present entry profiles one T cell receptor beta chain with its context. The antigen remains unidentified. These data originate in a study of breast tumors, draining lymph nodes, adjacent tissues. Study conclusions and caveats: Tumor T cell lymph node origin was a supported hypothesis, not proven.

Germline CDR1 reads SGHNT; CDR2 reads YENEEA. The CDR3 is made up of 13 amino acids. With 6 bases removed from V and 3 bases from J, the gap between germline ends came to 11 bases. TCRdb used MiXCR to reprocess the multiplex PCR reads, holding one entry per CDR3 protein. The sample gives 20,000 to 25,000 distinct CDR3 sequences, 45% to 75% of which show up once; roughly an eighth is in the top ten. The sequenced sample consisted of breast tumor tissue. The TCR was taken from a female donor with breast cancer. Some clones in this sample may be carry-over from other donors' samples. This chain joins TRBV11-3 and TRBJ1-2; D may be TRBD1 (6 bases). CDR3 amino acids: CASSPGVHYGYTF. CDR3 coding DNA: TGTGCCAGCAGTCCAGGGGTCCACTATGGCTACACCTTC.